A single sample is the source of the 25 T cell receptor beta chains below, sequenced in a study of T-cell reconstitution after alpha-beta-depleted transplantation in children. TCRbeta library construction was performed incorporating unique molecular identifiers. Using its own MiXCR run on the PCR reads, TCRdb lists one record per CDR3 protein. The sample contains about 980,000 distinct CDR3 sequences, about 31% of which appear only once. The sequences come from PBMCs, mostly from graft donor cells, collected 360 days after TCRalphabeta/CD19-depleted stem cell transplant. These receptors came from a boy in the first two years of life who had a stem cell transplant for SCID, so the T cells may come from the graft donor.

The rearrangement joins TRBV6-1 to TRBJ2-7, with TRBD1 matching 9 bases. The CDR3 runs to 15 residues. J gave up 4 bases and V 6 bases, and 10 bases lay outside the gene matches. Germline V CDR1 and CDR2: MNHNS, SASEGT. CDR3: CASSKTGTGLYEQYF. DNA of the CDR3: TGTGCCAGCAGCAAAACCGGGACAGGGTTATACGAGCAGTACTTC.

The chain combines TRBV5-5 with TRBJ1-2, with 12 bases identical to TRBD1. V shed 4 bases, J shed 6 bases, and the junction held 13 bases outside the gene matches. The germline CDR1 and CDR2 sequences are SGHKS and YYEKEE (reference sequence). This CDR3 region has 17 residues. Here the CDR3 reads CASSDPGQGAFLDGYTF. In DNA, the CDR3 is TGTGCCAGCAGCGACCCGGGACAGGGGGCATTCCTCGATGGCTACACCTTC.

The gene calls are TRBV30 and TRBJ2-7; D unclear. There are 13 residues in the CDR3. Between the trimmed V and J ends, which lost 0 bases and 6 bases, there was a span of 12 bases. The germline V gene encodes CDR1 GTSNPN and CDR2 SVGIG (reference sequence). As DNA, the CDR3 is TGTGCCTGGAGTGTATTCGGCGGTGGCGAGCAGTACTTC. It translates to CAWSVFGGGEQYF.

This chain connects TRBV6-1 to TRBJ2-5; TRBD2 agrees at 9 bases. Trimming took 6 bases from V and 5 from J; bases not matched to a gene: 7. Germline CDR1 MNHNS, CDR2 SASEGT. CDR3 length: 14 amino acids. The CDR3 reads CASSPGLAMETQYF. The CDR3 bases are TGTGCCAGCAGCCCCGGACTAGCGATGGAGACCCAGTACTTC.

The chain has TRBV5-1 and TRBJ2-7; D call uncertain. The CDR3 is 13 residues long. Germline loops: CDR1 SGHRS, CDR2 YFSETQ. Between the trimmed V and J ends, which lost 0 bases and 6 bases, there was a span of 10 bases. The CDR3 loop is CASSLAPGGEQYF. The DNA of the CDR3 is TGCGCCAGCAGCTTGGCCCCAGGCGGCGAGCAGTACTTC.

The chain combines TRBV12-3 or TRBV12-4 with TRBJ1-1, with D unclear. There are 16 residues in the CDR3. The ends were cut back, 3 bases at V and 5 bases at J, with 19 bases in the middle. This CDR3 reads CASSFEREASGTEAFF. DNA of the CDR3: TGTGCCAGCAGTTTTGAGAGGGAGGCTTCGGGGACTGAAGCTTTCTTT.

Only one count was recorded for this clonotype. The gene calls are TRBV12-3 or TRBV12-4 and TRBJ2-5; D is ambiguous. CDR3 length: 12 amino acids. V was trimmed by 6 bases and J by 3 bases, leaving 8 bases between them. The CDR3 reads CASSALEETQYF. CDR3 DNA sequence: TGTGCCAGCAGCGCACTGGAAGAGACCCAGTACTTC.

This clonotype came up a few times. V is TRBV6-2 or TRBV6-3 and J is TRBJ2-7; the D gene is possibly TRBD1 (6 bases). Between the trimmed V and J ends, which lost 4 bases and 10 bases, there was a span of 17 bases. Germline CDR1 MNHEY, CDR2 SVGEGT. The CDR3 totals 13 residues. CDR3 amino acids: CASSSLLQGKQYF. As DNA, the CDR3 is TGTGCCAGCAGTTCCTTATTACAGGGAAAACAGTACTTC.

V is TRBV7-6 and J is TRBJ1-3, with D possibly TRBD1 on 5 matching bases. The V gene lost 2 bases and the J gene lost 2 bases, with 10 bases spanning the gap. The CDR3 length is 15 residues. Germline V gene data show CDR1 as SGHVS and CDR2 as FNYEAQ. The CDR3 loop is CASSLLTGAGNTIYF. The CDR3 DNA reads as TGTGCCAGCAGCTTATTAACGGGGGCTGGAAACACCATATATTTT.

The table lists this clonotype with many counts. CDR3 in amino acids: CASGPRGLASANNEQFF. The CDR3 DNA is TGTGCCAGCGGCCCCCGGGGACTAGCATCGGCGAACAATGAGCAGTTCTTC. The chain employs TRBV12-3 or TRBV12-4 and TRBJ2-1; 9 bases agree with TRBD2. The length of the CDR3 is 17 residues. Trimming cost V 8 bases and J 5 bases; bases outside gene matches: 16.

The chain combines TRBV15 with TRBJ2-7; D may be TRBD1 (5 bases). Germline CDR1 is LNHNV and CDR2 is YYDKDF (reference sequence). This CDR3 spans 14 amino acids. V lost 2 bases to trimming and J lost 5 bases, with 13 bases between them. In DNA form, the CDR3 reads TGTGCCACCAGCAGACAGGGATGGGTGGACGAGCAGTACTTC. It specifies CATSRQGWVDEQYF.

The chain links TRBV30 to TRBJ2-1; D possibly matches TRBD1 or TRBD2 (5 bases each). This CDR3 has 15 amino acids. Germline V lookup: CDR1 GTSNPN, CDR2 SVGIG (reference sequence). Trimming stripped 5 bases from V and 7 bases from J, with 21 bases between. The CDR3 bases are TGTGCCTGGGTGGTAAAAGGGGCGTCGGGGAATGAGCAGTTCTTC. The encoded protein is CAWVVKGASGNEQFF.

As DNA, the CDR3 is TGTGCCAGCAGCTTAGCGCTAAGCTGGGGAGCGAACACCGGGGAGCTGTTTTTT. Protein sequence: CASSLALSWGANTGELFF. The V and J genes are TRBV11-1 and TRBJ2-2, with D possibly being TRBD2 (5 bases). Trimming left V 0 bases short and J 0 bases short, with 14 bases between. The CDR3 is 18 residues long. Germline loops: CDR1 SGHAT, CDR2 FQDESV (reference sequence).

This clonotype was observed a handful of times. V and J are TRBV24-1 and TRBJ1-5; no clear D gene. The CDR3 runs 14 residues. Looked up from germline, CDR1 is KGHDR and CDR2 is SFDVKD. The ends were cut back, 0 bases at V and 1 base at J, with 3 bases in the middle. CDR3 sequence (DNA): TGTGCCACCAGTGATTTGGACAGCAATCAGCCCCAGCATTTT. It is translated as CATSDLDSNQPQHF.

In this sample, this clonotype turned up many times. J is TRBJ1-1 and V is TRBV3-1; D remains unclear. The CDR3 is made up of 12 amino acids. Germline CDR1 reads LGHDT; CDR2 reads YNNKEL (reference sequence). Between the trimmed V and J ends, which lost 2 bases and 0 bases, there was a span of 1 base. This CDR3 reads CASSQLNTEAFF. The DNA for the CDR3 is TGTGCCAGCAGCCAACTGAACACTGAAGCTTTCTTT.

This chain's CDR3 is CASSPPDRLYEQYF. CDR3 nucleotides: TGTGCCAGCAGCCCCCCGGACAGGCTTTACGAGCAGTACTTC. This rearrangement joins TRBV7-2 to TRBJ2-7; TRBD1 agrees at 7 bases. Germline CDR1 and CDR2: SGHTA and FQGNSA. CDR3 size: 14 residues. The junction had 8 bases not matched to a gene; V was cut back by 5 bases and J by 4 bases.

This clonotype turned up a few times. V is TRBV5-1 and J is TRBJ2-1, with D perhaps TRBD1 or TRBD2 (5 bases each). Trimming pared 4 bases from V and 4 bases from J, leaving 15 bases between. Germline V gives CDR1 SGHRS, CDR2 YFSETQ. This CDR3 is built from 15 residues. CDR3 in amino acids: CASSPRGGGYNEQFF. Here the CDR3 DNA reads TGCGCCAGCAGCCCCCGGGGCGGTGGATACAATGAGCAGTTCTTC.

This clonotype was observed a handful of times. The chain couples TRBV11-2 to TRBJ2-3; possible D gene TRBD2, 6 bases. Trimming pared 4 bases from V and 1 base from J, leaving 15 bases between. This CDR3 region has 16 residues. The germline V gene encodes CDR1 SGHAT and CDR2 FQNNGV. The CDR3, as DNA: TGTGCCAGCAGCTCCTCCGGGAGCCCGGGCACAGATACGCAGTATTTT. It codes for CASSSSGSPGTDTQYF.

The table lists this clonotype with a few counts. The chain combines TRBV7-9 with TRBJ2-5; D gene ambiguous. The CDR3 runs 16 residues. V lost 3 bases to trimming and J lost 5 bases, with 19 bases between them. CDR1 SEHNR and CDR2 FQNEAQ come from the germline V gene (reference sequence). The CDR3 DNA follows: TGTGCCAGCAGCTTGGGCAGGACCGTCAACCCGGAGACCCAGTACTTC. It translates to CASSLGRTVNPETQYF.

V gene TRBV5-1 combines with J gene TRBJ2-5; 9 nucleotides line up with TRBD1. The CDR3 sequence is 15 residues long. Unmatched junction bases numbered 7, after V lost 4 bases and J lost 3 bases. CDR1 SGHRS and CDR2 YFSETQ come from the germline V gene. DNA of the CDR3: TGCGCCAGCAGCCCAGGGACAGGGATGGAAGAGACCCAGTACTTC. It codes for CASSPGTGMEETQYF.

The genes are TRBV18 and TRBJ2-3; D is possibly TRBD1 (5 bases). The V and J ends lost 0 bases and 0 bases respectively, with 13 bases between them. CDR3 size: 17 residues. The germline V gene has CDR1 KGHSH and CDR2 LQKENI. The CDR3 DNA is TGTGCCAGCTCACCACCAAGGGGAATATGGAGCACAGATACGCAGTATTTT. Protein sequence: CASSPPRGIWSTDTQYF.

The chain uses TRBV5-6 and TRBJ1-5; D remains ambiguous. The CDR3 runs to 18 residues. V lost 0 bases and J lost 0, with 16 bases in between. Per the germline V gene, CDR1 is SGHDT and CDR2 is YYEEEE. The CDR3: CASSLAGVGWGSNQPQHF. Here the CDR3 DNA reads TGTGCCAGCAGCTTGGCTGGGGTAGGCTGGGGTAGCAATCAGCCCCAGCATTTT.

This clonotype was seen more than once but under ten times. The chain links TRBV6-1 to TRBJ1-4; 9 bases match TRBD1. The CDR3 is 15 residues long. The germline gives CDR1 MNHNS, CDR2 SASEGT. J lost 8 bases, V lost 9 bases, and 13 bases had no gene match. The CDR3 spells CASSDTGGAKEKLFF. The CDR3 coding sequence is TGTGCCAGTTCTGACACAGGGGGCGCGAAAGAAAAACTGTTTTTT.

V and J are TRBV29-1 and TRBJ1-5; a weak D match, TRBD1 (5 bases). The ends were cut back, 4 bases at V and 6 bases at J, with 16 bases in the middle. Germline V gene sequence: CDR1 SQVTM, CDR2 ANQGSEA. The CDR3 extends over 14 amino acids. CDR3 in DNA: TGCAGCGTTGCCTCAGGGACGGGCAGTCAGCCCCAGCATTTT. This translates into CSVASGTGSQPQHF.

The genes are TRBV9 and TRBJ2-3; possibly TRBD2 for D (7 bases). Germline lookup yields CDR1 SGDLS and CDR2 YYNGEE. Trimming took off 3 bases at V and 1 base at J, with 15 bases between the two ends. The CDR3 is made up of 16 amino acids. The CDR3 DNA reads TGTGCCAGCAGCGAGTGGGGGGGCCGGGGCACAGATACGCAGTATTTT. Encoded protein: CASSEWGGRGTDTQYF.